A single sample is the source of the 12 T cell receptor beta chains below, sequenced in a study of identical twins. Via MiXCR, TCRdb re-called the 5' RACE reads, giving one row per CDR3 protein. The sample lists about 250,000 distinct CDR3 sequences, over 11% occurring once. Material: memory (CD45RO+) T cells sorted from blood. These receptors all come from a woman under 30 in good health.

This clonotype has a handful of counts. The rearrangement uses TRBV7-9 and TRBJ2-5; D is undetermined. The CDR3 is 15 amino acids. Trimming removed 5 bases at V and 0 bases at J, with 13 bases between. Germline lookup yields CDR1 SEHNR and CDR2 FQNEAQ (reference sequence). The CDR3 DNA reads TGTGCCAGCAGCCAAAGGCCCTTGTACCAAGAGACCCAGTACTTC. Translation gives CASSQRPLYQETQYF.

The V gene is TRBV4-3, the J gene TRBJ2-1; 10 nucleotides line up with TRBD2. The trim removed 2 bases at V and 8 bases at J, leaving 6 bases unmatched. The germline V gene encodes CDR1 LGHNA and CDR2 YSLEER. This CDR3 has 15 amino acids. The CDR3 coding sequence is TGCGCCAGCAGCCAAATGGGGACTAGCGAGGATGAGCAGTTCTTC. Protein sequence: CASSQMGTSEDEQFF.

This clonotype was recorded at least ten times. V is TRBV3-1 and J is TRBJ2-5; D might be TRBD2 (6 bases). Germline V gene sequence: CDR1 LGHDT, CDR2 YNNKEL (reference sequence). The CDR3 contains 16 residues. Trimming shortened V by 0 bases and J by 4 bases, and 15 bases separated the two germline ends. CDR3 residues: CASSQDWGGSRETQYF. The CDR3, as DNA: TGTGCCAGCAGCCAAGATTGGGGAGGATCAAGAGAGACCCAGTACTTC.

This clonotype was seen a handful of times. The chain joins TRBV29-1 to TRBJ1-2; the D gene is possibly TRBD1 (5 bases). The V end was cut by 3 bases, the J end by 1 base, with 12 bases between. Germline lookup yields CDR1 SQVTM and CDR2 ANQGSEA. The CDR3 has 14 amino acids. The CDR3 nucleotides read TGCAGCGTTGACCCCAGGGAGGTTAACTATGGCTACACCTTC. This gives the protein CSVDPREVNYGYTF.

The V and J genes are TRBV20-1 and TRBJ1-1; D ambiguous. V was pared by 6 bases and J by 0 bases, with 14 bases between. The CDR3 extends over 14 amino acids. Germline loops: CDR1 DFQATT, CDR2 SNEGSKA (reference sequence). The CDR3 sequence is CSASDPTVNTEAFF. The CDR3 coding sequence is TGCAGTGCAAGCGACCCAACAGTGAACACTGAAGCTTTCTTT.

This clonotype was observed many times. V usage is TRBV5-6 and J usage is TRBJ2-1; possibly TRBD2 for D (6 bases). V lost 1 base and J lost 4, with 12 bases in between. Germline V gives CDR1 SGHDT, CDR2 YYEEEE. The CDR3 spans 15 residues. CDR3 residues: CASSLMGLLYNEQFF. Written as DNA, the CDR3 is TGTGCCAGCAGCTTGATGGGACTTCTATACAATGAGCAGTTCTTC.

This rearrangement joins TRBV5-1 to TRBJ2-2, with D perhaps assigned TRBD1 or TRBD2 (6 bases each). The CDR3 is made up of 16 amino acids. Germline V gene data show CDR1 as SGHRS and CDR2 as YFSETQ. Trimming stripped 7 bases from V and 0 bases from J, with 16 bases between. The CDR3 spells CASYPGAAANTGELFF. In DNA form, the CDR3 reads TGCGCCAGCTACCCGGGGGCGGCGGCGAACACCGGGGAGCTGTTTTTT.

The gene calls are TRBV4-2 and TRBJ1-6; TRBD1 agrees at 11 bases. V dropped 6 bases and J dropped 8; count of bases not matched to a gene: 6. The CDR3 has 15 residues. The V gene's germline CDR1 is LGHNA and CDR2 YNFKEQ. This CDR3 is CASSPRTGGDSPLHF. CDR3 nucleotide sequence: TGTGCCAGCAGTCCCCGGACAGGGGGCGATTCACCCCTCCACTTT.

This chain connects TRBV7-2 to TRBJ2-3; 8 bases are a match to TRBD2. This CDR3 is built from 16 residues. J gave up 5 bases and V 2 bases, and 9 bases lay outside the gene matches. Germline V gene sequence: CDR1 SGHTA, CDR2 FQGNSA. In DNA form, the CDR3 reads TGTGCCAGCAGCTTACCTGGCGGGAGGAGGGGAGATACGCAGTATTTT. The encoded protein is CASSLPGGRRGDTQYF.

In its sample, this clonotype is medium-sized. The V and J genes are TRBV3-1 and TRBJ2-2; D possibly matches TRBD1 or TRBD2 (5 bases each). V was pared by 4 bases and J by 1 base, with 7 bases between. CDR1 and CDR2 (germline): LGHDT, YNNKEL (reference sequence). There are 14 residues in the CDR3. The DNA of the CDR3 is TGTGCCAGCAGCCGGGACGTGAACACCGGGGAGCTGTTTTTT. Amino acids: CASSRDVNTGELFF.

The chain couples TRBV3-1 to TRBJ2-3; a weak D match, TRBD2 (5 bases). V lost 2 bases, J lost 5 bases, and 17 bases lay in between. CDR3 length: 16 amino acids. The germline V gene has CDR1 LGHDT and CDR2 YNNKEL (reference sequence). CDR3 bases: TGTGCCAGCAGCCAATGGCCTAGCATTCAGGAAGATACGCAGTATTTT. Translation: CASSQWPSIQEDTQYF.

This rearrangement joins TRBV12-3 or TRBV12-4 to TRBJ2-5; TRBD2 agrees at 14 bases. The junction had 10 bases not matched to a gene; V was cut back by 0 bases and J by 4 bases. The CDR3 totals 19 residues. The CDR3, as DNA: TGTGCCAGCAGTTTAGCCCCAATGGGACTAGCGGGAGTCCCAGAGACCCAGTACTTC. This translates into CASSLAPMGLAGVPETQYF.